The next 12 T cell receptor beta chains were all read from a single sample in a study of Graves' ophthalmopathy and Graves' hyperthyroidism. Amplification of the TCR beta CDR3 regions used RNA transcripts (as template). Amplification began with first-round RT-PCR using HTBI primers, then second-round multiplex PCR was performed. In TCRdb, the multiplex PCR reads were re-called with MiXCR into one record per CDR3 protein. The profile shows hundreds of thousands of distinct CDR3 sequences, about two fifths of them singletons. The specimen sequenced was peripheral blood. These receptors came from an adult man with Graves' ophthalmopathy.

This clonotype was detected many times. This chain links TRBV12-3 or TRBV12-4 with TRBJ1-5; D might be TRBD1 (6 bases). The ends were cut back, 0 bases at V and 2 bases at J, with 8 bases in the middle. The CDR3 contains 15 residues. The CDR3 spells CASSLAWTGNQPQHF. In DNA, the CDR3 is TGTGCCAGCAGTTTAGCATGGACAGGCAATCAGCCCCAGCATTTT.

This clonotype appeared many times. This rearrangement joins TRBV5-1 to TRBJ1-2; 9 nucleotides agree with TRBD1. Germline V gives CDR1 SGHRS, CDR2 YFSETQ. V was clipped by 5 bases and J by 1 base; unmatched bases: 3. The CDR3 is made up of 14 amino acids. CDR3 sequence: CASRGQGRNYGYTF. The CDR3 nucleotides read TGCGCCAGCAGGGGACAGGGACGTAACTATGGCTACACCTTC.

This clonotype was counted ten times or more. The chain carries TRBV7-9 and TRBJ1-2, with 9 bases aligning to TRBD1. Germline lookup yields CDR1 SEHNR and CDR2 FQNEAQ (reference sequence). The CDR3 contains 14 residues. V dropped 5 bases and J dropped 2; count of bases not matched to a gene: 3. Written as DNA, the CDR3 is TGTGCCAGCAGCCGGGGACAGGGCAACTATGGCTACACCTTC. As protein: CASSRGQGNYGYTF.

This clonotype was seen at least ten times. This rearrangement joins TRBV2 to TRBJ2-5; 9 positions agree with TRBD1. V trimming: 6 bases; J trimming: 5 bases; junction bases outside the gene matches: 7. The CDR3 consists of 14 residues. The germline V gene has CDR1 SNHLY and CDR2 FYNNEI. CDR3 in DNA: TGTGCCAGCAGAAAACAGGGGGCATACGAGACCCAGTACTTC. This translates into CASRKQGAYETQYF.

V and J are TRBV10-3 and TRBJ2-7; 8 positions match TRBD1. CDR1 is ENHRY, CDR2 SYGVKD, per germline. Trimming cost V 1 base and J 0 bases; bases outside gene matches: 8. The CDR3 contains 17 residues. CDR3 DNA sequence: TGTGCCATCAGTGAGTTGGTAGAGGGACAGGACTCCTACGAGCAGTACTTC. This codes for CAISELVEGQDSYEQYF.

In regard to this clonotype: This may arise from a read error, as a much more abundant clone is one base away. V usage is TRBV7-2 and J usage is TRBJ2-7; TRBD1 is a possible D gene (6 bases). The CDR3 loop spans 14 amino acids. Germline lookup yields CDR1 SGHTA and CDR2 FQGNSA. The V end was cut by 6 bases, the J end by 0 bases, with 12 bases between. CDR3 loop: CASSYSRGSYEQYF. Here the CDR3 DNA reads TGTGCCAGCAGTTACTCCAGGGGCTCCTACGAGCAGTACTTC.

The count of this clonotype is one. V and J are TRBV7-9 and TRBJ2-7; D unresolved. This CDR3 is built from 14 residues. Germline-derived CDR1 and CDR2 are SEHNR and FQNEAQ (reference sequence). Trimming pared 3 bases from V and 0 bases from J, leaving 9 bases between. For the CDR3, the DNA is TGTGCCAGCAGCTTTCTAGATAGCTCCTACGAGCAGTACTTC. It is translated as CASSFLDSSYEQYF.

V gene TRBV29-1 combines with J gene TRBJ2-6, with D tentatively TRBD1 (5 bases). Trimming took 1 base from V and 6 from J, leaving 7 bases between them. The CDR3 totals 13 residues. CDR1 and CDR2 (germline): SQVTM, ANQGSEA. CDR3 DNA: TGCAGCGTTGAAGTCAGGGTGGCCAACGTCCTGACTTTC. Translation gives CSVEVRVANVLTF.

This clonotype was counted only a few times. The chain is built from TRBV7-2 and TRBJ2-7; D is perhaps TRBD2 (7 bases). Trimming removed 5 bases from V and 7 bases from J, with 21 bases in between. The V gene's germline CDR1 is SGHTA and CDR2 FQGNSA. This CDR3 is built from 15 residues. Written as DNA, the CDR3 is TGTGCCAGCAGCCCGAGGGGGGAGGGCCGGGTAGAGCAGTACTTC. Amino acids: CASSPRGEGRVEQYF.

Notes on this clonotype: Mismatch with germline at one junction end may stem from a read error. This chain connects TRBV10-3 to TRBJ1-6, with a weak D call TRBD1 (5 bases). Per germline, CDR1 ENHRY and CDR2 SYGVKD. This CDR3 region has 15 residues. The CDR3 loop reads CASSEAQAVNSPLHF. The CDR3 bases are TGTGCCAGCAGTGAAGCACAGGCGGTTAATTCACCCCTCCACTTT.

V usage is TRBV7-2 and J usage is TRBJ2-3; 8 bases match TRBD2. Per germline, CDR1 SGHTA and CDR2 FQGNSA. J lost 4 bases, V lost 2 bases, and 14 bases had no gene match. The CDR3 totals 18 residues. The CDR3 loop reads CASSLRGPMAGGSDTQYF. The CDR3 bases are TGTGCCAGCAGCTTAAGGGGACCGATGGCGGGGGGTTCAGATACGCAGTATTTT.

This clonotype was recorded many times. CDR3 sequence (DNA): TGTGCCAGCAGCTTCTTAGGGCTAGCGGCCTCCTACGAGCAGTACTTC. The encoded protein is CASSFLGLAASYEQYF. This rearrangement joins TRBV7-2 to TRBJ2-7; 7 nucleotides align to TRBD2. The CDR3 runs 16 residues. V lost 3 bases and J lost 0; bases outside the gene matches: 8. The germline V gene has CDR1 SGHTA and CDR2 FQGNSA.